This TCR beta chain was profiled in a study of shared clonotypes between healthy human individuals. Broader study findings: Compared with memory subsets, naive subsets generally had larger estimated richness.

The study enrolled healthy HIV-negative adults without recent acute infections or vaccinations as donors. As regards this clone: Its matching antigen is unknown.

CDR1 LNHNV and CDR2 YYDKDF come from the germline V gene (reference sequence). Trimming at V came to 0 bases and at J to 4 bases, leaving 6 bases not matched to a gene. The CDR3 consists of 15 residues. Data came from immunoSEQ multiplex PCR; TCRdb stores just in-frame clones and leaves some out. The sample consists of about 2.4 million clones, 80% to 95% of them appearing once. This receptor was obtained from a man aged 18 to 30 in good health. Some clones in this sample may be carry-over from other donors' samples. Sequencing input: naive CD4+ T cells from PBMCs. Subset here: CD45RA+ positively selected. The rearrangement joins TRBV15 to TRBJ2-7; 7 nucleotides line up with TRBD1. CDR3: CATSRDLGQTYEQYF. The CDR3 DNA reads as TGTGCCACCAGCAGAGATCTGGGACAGACTTACGAGCAGTACTTC.